Each of the 18 T cell receptor beta chains below was sequenced from the same sample in a study of cytomegalovirus exposure and HLA in healthy donors. The PCR made use of 60 Vbeta and 13 Jbeta primers. Clones were sequenced by immunoSEQ multiplex PCR, and TCRdb holds only the in-frame ones, with some missing. In the table there are about 200,000 clones, roughly 79% of which are singletons. The sample consisted of PBMCs. The receptors derive from a man younger than 45 in good health and CMV-seronegative.

This clone appeared a single time. The rearrangement joins TRBV6-1 to TRBJ1-3; D possibly corresponds to TRBD1 (5 bases). The CDR3 loop spans 16 amino acids. V lost 3 bases and J 2 bases, leaving 14 bases between the germline ends. CDR1 is MNHNS, CDR2 SASEGT, per germline. The DNA for the CDR3 is TGTGCCAGCAGTGAGGCGCAGGGTTTCCCTGGAAACACCATATATTTT. This sequence encodes CASSEAQGFPGNTIYF.

This sequence joins TRBV7-6 and TRBJ2-3; TRBD2 matches 10 bases. The CDR3 covers 18 residues. Germline CDR1 reads SGHVS; CDR2 reads FNYEAQ. J was trimmed by 2 bases and V by 3 bases; bases with no gene match: 11. CDR3 in amino acids: CASSFVEGAGGYTDTQYF. CDR3 coding DNA: TGTGCCAGCAGCTTCGTGGAGGGAGCGGGAGGGTACACAGATACGCAGTATTTT.

This clone was seen more than once but under ten times. This chain joins TRBV18 and TRBJ1-1, with TRBD1 matching 7 bases. Germline CDR1 reads KGHSH; CDR2 reads LQKENI. The CDR3 contains 14 residues. V dropped 3 bases and J dropped 7; count of bases not matched to a gene: 8. CDR3 bases: TGTGCCAGCTCACCCTCCTGGGACAGCCATGAAGCTTTCTTT. Amino acid sequence: CASSPSWDSHEAFF.

The chain couples TRBV14 to TRBJ1-2; tentatively, D is TRBD1 (5 bases). Per the germline V gene, CDR1 is SGHDN and CDR2 is FVKESK. V lost 4 bases and J lost 11, with 11 bases in between. The CDR3 has 11 amino acids. CDR3 region: CASSPGTEYTF. The DNA for the CDR3 is TGTGCCAGCAGCCCGGGGACTGAATACACCTTC. Filled out from reference TRBV14 and TRBJ1-2, the complete variable domain reads EAGVTQFPSHSVIEKGQTVTLRCDPISGHDNLYWYRRVMGKEIKFLLHFVKESKQDESGMPNNRFLAERTGGTYSTLKVQPAELEDSGVYFCASSPGTEYTFGSGTRLTVV.

The rearrangement uses TRBV19 and TRBJ2-1; TRBD1 aligns across 7 bases. The CDR3 sequence is 13 residues long. Trimming removed 4 bases from V and 9 bases from J; junction bases left unmatched: 6. The germline V gene encodes CDR1 LNHDA and CDR2 SQIVND (reference sequence). The CDR3 loop is CASSNRGQSEQFF. CDR3 nucleotide sequence: TGTGCCAGTAGTAACCGGGGACAGAGTGAGCAGTTCTTC. Variable domain in full (rest from reference TRBV19 and TRBJ2-1): DGGITQSPKYLFRKEGQNVTLSCEQNLNHDAMYWYRQDPGQGLRLIYYSQIVNDFQKGDIAEGYSVSREKKESFPLTVTSAQKNPTAFYLCASSNRGQSEQFFGPGTRLTVL.

The CDR3 region has the DNA TGTGCCAGCAGCGTAGGCGGGGGGGGCTCGGGAAACACCATATATTTT. It translates to CASSVGGGGSGNTIYF. This chain links TRBV9 with TRBJ1-3; D is possibly TRBD1 (6 bases). This CDR3 region has 16 residues. Germline CDR1 reads SGDLS; CDR2 reads YYNGEE. The V and J ends lost 0 bases and 4 bases respectively, with 14 bases between them. Together with reference TRBV9 and TRBJ1-3, the CDR3 gives the full variable domain: DSGVTQTPKHLITATGQRVTLRCSPRSGDLSVYWYQQSLDQGLQFLIQYYNGEERAKGNILERFSAQQFPDLHSELNLSSLELGDSALYFCASSVGGGGSGNTIYFGEGSWLTVV.

This chain uses TRBV2 with TRBJ2-7; 9 nucleotides match TRBD1. Germline lookup yields CDR1 SNHLY and CDR2 FYNNEI. V was clipped by 2 bases and J by 2 bases; unmatched bases: 1. The CDR3 is made up of 14 amino acids. The CDR3: CASSERQGAYEQYF. CDR3 DNA sequence: TGTGCCAGCAGTGAACGACAGGGGGCCTACGAGCAGTACTTC. Filled out from reference TRBV2 and TRBJ2-7, the complete variable domain reads EPEVTQTPSHQVTQMGQEVILRCVPISNHLYFYWYRQILGQKVEFLVSFYNNEISEKSEIFDDQFSVERPDGSNFTLKIRSTKLEDSAMYFCASSERQGAYEQYFGPGTRLTVT.

This clone was counted once. The gene calls are TRBV9 and TRBJ1-1, with 10 nucleotides matching TRBD1. The CDR3 runs 19 residues. Germline CDR1 reads SGDLS; CDR2 reads YYNGEE. Trimming at V came to 2 bases and at J to 5 bases, leaving 18 bases not matched to a gene. The CDR3 loop is CASSVGRFWTGGSDTEAFF. CDR3 sequence (DNA): TGTGCCAGCAGCGTCGGGCGCTTTTGGACAGGGGGTAGTGATACTGAAGCTTTCTTT.

CDR3 protein: CASSPDLAGFYEQYF. The CDR3 coding sequence is TGCGCCAGCAGCCCCGATCTAGCGGGATTCTACGAGCAGTACTTC. The V call is TRBV4-1, the J call TRBJ2-7; 9 nucleotides agree with TRBD2. Germline V gives CDR1 MGHRA, CDR2 YSYEKL. V dropped 4 bases and J dropped 3; count of bases not matched to a gene: 7. This CDR3 comprises 15 residues.

DNA for the CDR3: TGTGCCAGCAGTGAAGCATGGGACTTCAATGAGCAGTTCTTC. It translates to CASSEAWDFNEQFF. The V call is TRBV6-1, the J call TRBJ2-1; TRBD2 might be the D (6 bases). Germline lookup yields CDR1 MNHNS and CDR2 SASEGT. The CDR3 sequence is 14 residues long. V lost 0 bases and J lost 6, with 9 bases in between.

In nucleotides, the CDR3 is TGTGCCAGCAGTGCCGACAGGGTTGGCAATCAGCCCCAGCATTTT. Translation: CASSADRVGNQPQHF. This sequence joins TRBV2 and TRBJ1-5; 7 nucleotides align to TRBD1. This CDR3 is 15 amino acids long. Losses at the gene ends were 4 bases for V and 2 bases for J; bases not matched to a gene: 5. From germline, CDR1 is SNHLY and CDR2 FYNNEI.

This rearrangement joins TRBV6-1 to TRBJ2-7, with TRBD1 matching over 8 bases. Germline V gene sequence: CDR1 MNHNS, CDR2 SASEGT. CDR3 length: 14 amino acids. Trimming cost V 7 bases and J 6 bases; bases outside gene matches: 11. The CDR3 sequence is CASIGGTGPLEQYF. As DNA, the CDR3 is TGTGCCAGCATAGGGGGGACAGGACCTCTCGAGCAGTACTTC.

This chain's CDR3 is CASSYDYGQNEKLFF. CDR3 nucleotides: TGTGCCAGCAGCTACGATTACGGACAGAATGAAAAACTGTTTTTT. V usage is TRBV7-9 and J usage is TRBJ1-4; perhaps TRBD1 as D (6 bases). The V end was cut by 4 bases, the J end by 5 bases, with 14 bases between. CDR1 and CDR2 from the germline V gene are SEHNR and FQNEAQ (reference sequence). The CDR3 is made up of 15 amino acids.

The chain combines TRBV2 with TRBJ1-1; TRBD1 is a possible D gene (6 bases). The CDR3 sequence is 18 residues long. CDR1 is SNHLY, CDR2 FYNNEI, per germline. V was pared by 2 bases and J by 4 bases, with 23 bases between. CDR3: CASSEFSGRSGESTEAFF. The CDR3 DNA sequence: TGTGCCAGCAGTGAATTTAGTGGTAGGTCAGGGGAGAGCACTGAAGCTTTCTTT.

This clone has more than one count but fewer than ten. Other DNA sequences within the sample encode an identical CDR3. The V and J genes are TRBV6-5 and TRBJ2-2; TRBD1 might be the D (7 bases). The length of the CDR3 is 14 residues. V was clipped by 5 bases and J by 5 bases, with 12 bases between them. Germline V CDR1 and CDR2: MNHEY, SVGAGI. DNA for the CDR3: TGTGCCAGCAGTAGGACAGGAGGGACCGGGGAGCTGTTTTTT. Translation: CASSRTGGTGELFF.

The J gene is TRBJ1-1, the V gene TRBV9, with D perhaps matching TRBD1 (6 bases). CDR3 length equals 16 residues. Germline V gene data show CDR1 as SGDLS and CDR2 as YYNGEE. The V end lost 0 bases, the J end lost 6 bases, and 18 bases lay between the germline ends. In DNA, the CDR3 is TGTGCCAGCAGCGTAGAGGGGGATTTTAGTTACTCTGAAGCTTTCTTT. Its protein product is CASSVEGDFSYSEAFF. Together with reference TRBV9 and TRBJ1-1, the CDR3 gives the full variable domain: DSGVTQTPKHLITATGQRVTLRCSPRSGDLSVYWYQQSLDQGLQFLIQYYNGEERAKGNILERFSAQQFPDLHSELNLSSLELGDSALYFCASSVEGDFSYSEAFFGQGTRLTVV.

This chain connects TRBV7-2 to TRBJ1-6; no clear D. The CDR3 is 14 amino acids. Trimming left V 2 bases short and J 4 bases short, with 6 bases between. CDR1 is SGHTA, CDR2 FQGNSA, per germline. CDR3 DNA sequence: TGTGCCAGCAGCTTACCCGGGTATAATTCACCCCTCCACTTT. It yields the protein CASSLPGYNSPLHF.

The V and J genes are TRBV28 and TRBJ2-7, with a weak D call TRBD2 (6 bases). The length of the CDR3 is 14 residues. Trimming took off 4 bases at V and 3 bases at J, with 13 bases between the two ends. Germline loops: CDR1 MDHEN, CDR2 SYDVKM. The CDR3 sequence is CASSSEGYGYEQYF. CDR3 in DNA: TGTGCCAGCAGTTCGGAGGGGTATGGCTACGAGCAGTACTTC.